The TCR beta chain described here comes from a study of cytomegalovirus exposure and HLA in healthy donors. At the level of the study: In a later analysis, the 120 or so validation repertoires were reported to have used the same platform as the 600 to 700 first-cohort repertoires.

TCRdb keeps only in-frame clones here, not all; method: immunoSEQ multiplex PCR. The sample consists of 150,000 to 200,000 clones, about 86% of them appearing once. Comments on this clone: Antigen unknown.

Study-level points and caveats: A later analysis found first-cohort TCR clusters tended to co-occur in the 90 to 150 validation repertoires. It was around 160 TCR beta chains that were listed as cytomegalovirus-associated.

V trimming: 2 bases; J trimming: 6 bases; junction bases outside the gene matches: 8. CDR3 length: 16 amino acids. The germline CDR1 and CDR2 sequences are SGHAT and FQDESV (reference sequence). This clonotype originated in a woman aged 25-40 years in good health and CMV-seronegative. V is TRBV11-1 and J is TRBJ2-7, with 12 bases fitting TRBD2. The sample was PBMCs. The CDR3 sequence is CASSLLASGRAGEQYF. The CDR3 DNA is TGTGCCAGCAGCTTACTGGCTAGCGGGAGGGCCGGCGAGCAGTACTTC.